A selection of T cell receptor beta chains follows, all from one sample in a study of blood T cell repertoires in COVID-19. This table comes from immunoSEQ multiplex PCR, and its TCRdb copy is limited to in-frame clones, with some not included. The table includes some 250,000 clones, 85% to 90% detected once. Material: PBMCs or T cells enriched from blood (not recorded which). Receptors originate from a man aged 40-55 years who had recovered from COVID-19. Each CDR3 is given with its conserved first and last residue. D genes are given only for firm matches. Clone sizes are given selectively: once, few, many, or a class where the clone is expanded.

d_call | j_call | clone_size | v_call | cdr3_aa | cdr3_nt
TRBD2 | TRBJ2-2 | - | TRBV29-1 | CSTRRGSGTTNTGELFF | TGCAGCACCCGAAGGGGTTCCGGGACTACGAACACCGGGGAGCTGTTTTTT
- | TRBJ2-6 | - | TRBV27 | CASQNSGSGANVLTF | TGTGCCAGCCAGAACAGTGGCTCTGGGGCCAACGTCCTGACTTTC
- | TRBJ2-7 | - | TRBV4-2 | CASSQLGLTYEQYF | TGTGCCAGCAGCCAGCTGGGACTTACCTACGAGCAGTACTTC
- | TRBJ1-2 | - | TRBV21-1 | CASSRTVAKYGYTF | TGTGCCAGCAGCCGCACAGTCGCGAAGTATGGCTACACCTTC
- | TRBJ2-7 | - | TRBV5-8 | CASSLLHRDYEQYF | TGTGCCAGCAGCTTGCTTCACAGGGACTACGAGCAGTACTTC
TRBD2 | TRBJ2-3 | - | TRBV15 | CATSIPGLAGALGVDTQYF | TGTGCCACCAGCATCCCGGGACTAGCGGGGGCCCTAGGGGTAGATACGCAGTATTTT
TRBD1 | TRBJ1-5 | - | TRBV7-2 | CASSLAPIWDRVQPQHF | TGTGCCAGCAGCTTAGCGCCAATATGGGACAGGGTACAACCCCAGCATTTT
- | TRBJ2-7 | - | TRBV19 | CASRLDSDSYEQYF | TGTGCCAGTAGATTAGACAGCGATTCCTACGAGCAGTACTTC
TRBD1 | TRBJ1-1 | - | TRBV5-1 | CASNPTGTENTEAFF | TGCGCCAGCAATCCAACCGGGACAGAGAACACTGAAGCTTTCTTT
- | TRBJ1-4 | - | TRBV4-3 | CASSRSGATNEKLFF | TGCGCCAGCAGCCGTTCAGGGGCGACTAATGAAAAACTGTTTTTT
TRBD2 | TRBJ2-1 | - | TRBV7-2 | CASSFQGLAGSSYNEQFF | TGTGCCAGCAGCTTTCAGGGTCTAGCGGGAAGCTCCTACAATGAGCAGTTCTTC
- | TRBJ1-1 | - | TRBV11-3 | CASSLWEENTEAFF | TGTGCCAGCAGCCTGTGGGAGGAGAACACTGAAGCTTTCTTT
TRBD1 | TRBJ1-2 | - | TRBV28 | CASSSYRGPQNYGYTF | TGTGCCAGCAGTTCGTACAGGGGTCCCCAGAACTATGGCTACACCTTC
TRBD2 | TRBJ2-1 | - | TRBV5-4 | CASSFGLAGSQNYNEQFF | TGTGCCAGCAGCTTTGGACTAGCGGGCTCACAAAACTACAATGAGCAGTTCTTC
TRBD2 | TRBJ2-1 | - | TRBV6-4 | CASSAHLGEGLNEQFF | TGTGCCAGCAGTGCTCATCTGGGGGAGGGCCTGAATGAGCAGTTCTTC
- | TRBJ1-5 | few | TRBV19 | CASSTSTGMDQPQHF | TGTGCCAGTAGTACATCGACAGGCATGGATCAGCCCCAGCATTTT
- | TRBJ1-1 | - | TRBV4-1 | CASSHQGTEAFF | TGCGCCAGCAGCCATCAGGGAACTGAAGCTTTCTTT
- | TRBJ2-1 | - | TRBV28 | CASSHRVIRGNEQFF | TGTGCCAGCAGTCACAGGGTGATAAGGGGCAATGAGCAGTTCTTC
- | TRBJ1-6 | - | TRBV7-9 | CASSISDRLNSPLHF | TGTGCCAGCAGCATCTCGGACAGACTTAATTCACCCCTCCACTTT
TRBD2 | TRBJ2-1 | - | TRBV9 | CASSEAAGLAGGSEQFF | TGTGCCAGCAGCGAGGCAGCCGGACTAGCGGGAGGCTCCGAACAGTTCTTC
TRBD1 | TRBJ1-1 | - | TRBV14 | CASSPGTGGWQAFF | TGTGCCAGCAGCCCCGGGACAGGGGGATGGCAAGCTTTCTTT
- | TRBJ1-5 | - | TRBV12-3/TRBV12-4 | CASSFGSPQPQHF | TGTGCCAGCAGTTTCGGGTCGCCTCAGCCCCAGCATTTT
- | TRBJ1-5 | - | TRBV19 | CASSPMQNSNQPQHF | TGTGCCAGTAGTCCGATGCAGAATAGCAATCAGCCCCAGCATTTT
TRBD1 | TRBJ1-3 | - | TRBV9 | CASSVADGTGYGPDGNTIYF | TGTGCCAGCAGCGTGGCTGATGGGACAGGGTACGGGCCTGACGGAAACACCATATATTTT
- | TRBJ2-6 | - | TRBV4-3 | CASSQDPPGASGANVLTF | TGCGCCAGCAGCCAAGATCCCCCGGGAGCCTCTGGGGCCAACGTCCTGACTTTC
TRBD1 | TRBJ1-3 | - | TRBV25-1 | CASSEGTGAGNTIYF | TGTGCCAGCAGTGAAGGGACAGGGGCTGGAAACACCATATATTTT
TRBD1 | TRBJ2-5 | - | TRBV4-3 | CASSQEGQRTYQETQYF | TGCGCCAGCAGCCAAGAGGGACAGCGGACGTACCAAGAGACCCAGTACTTC